This T cell receptor beta chain was captured in a study of shared clonotypes between healthy human individuals. The assay ran at deep level. The method was immunoSEQ multiplex PCR; TCRdb's version includes in-frame clones alone and lacks a portion of them. The sample lists hundreds of thousands of clones, roughly three quarters occurring once. There are 13 residues in the CDR3. The germline V gene encodes CDR1 PRHDT and CDR2 FYEKMQ (reference sequence). The V end lost 2 bases, the J end lost 3 bases, and 8 bases lay between the germline ends. The chain has TRBV13 and TRBJ2-7; D is undetermined. Sequencing was performed on PBMCs. This sequence was found in a woman aged 40 to 50 in good health. Some clones in this sample may be carry-over from other donors' samples. The CDR3 sequence: CASSLSADYEQYF. The CDR3 DNA reads TGTGCCAGCAGCTTATCAGCAGACTACGAGCAGTACTTC.